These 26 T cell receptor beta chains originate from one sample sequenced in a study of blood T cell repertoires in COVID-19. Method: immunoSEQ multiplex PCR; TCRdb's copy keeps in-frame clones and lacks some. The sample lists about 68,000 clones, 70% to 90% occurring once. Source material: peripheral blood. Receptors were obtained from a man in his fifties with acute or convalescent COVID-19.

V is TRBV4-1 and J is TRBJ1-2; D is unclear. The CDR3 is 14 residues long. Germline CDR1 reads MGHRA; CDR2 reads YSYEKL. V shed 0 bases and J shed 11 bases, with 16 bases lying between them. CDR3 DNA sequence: TGCGCCAGCAGCCAAGATTTCGGAGCCTTAAATTACACCTTC. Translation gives CASSQDFGALNYTF.

As DNA, the CDR3 is TGTGCCAGCAGCGACGGGAGATTAAGGTCCTACGAGCAGTACGTC. Residues: CASSDGRLRSYEQYV. The chain uses TRBV9 and TRBJ2-7; perhaps TRBD2 as D (6 bases). The CDR3 runs 15 residues. With 3 bases removed from V and 1 base from J, the gap between germline ends came to 14 bases. Germline lookup yields CDR1 SGDLS and CDR2 YYNGEE.

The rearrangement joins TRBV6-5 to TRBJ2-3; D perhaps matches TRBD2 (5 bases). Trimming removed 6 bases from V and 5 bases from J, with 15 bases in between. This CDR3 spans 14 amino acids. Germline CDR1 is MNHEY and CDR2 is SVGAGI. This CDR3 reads CASRQLDSKDTQYF. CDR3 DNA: TGTGCCAGCAGGCAACTAGATTCGAAAGATACGCAGTATTTT.

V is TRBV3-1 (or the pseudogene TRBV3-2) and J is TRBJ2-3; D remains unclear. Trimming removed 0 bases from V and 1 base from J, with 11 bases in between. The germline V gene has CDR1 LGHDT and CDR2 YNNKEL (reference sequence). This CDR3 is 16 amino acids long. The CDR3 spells CASSQDLAEGTDTQYF. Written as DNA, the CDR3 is TGTGCCAGCAGCCAAGATCTGGCCGAAGGCACAGATACGCAGTATTTT.

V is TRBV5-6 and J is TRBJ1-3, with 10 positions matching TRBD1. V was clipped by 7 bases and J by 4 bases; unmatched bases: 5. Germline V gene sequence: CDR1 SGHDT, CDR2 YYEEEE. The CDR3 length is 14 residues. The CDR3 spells CASGQGVKGNTIYF. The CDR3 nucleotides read TGTGCCAGCGGACAGGGGGTTAAAGGAAACACCATATATTTT.

In DNA form, the CDR3 reads TGTGCCAGCAGACAAGACGGGGACAGGGGGGACGAGCAGTACTTC. Its translation is CASRQDGDRGDEQYF. The V gene is TRBV7-9, the J gene TRBJ2-7, with 11 bases that match TRBD1. The germline V gene encodes CDR1 SEHNR and CDR2 FQNEAQ (reference sequence). CDR3 size: 15 residues. V dropped 6 bases and J dropped 5; count of bases not matched to a gene: 9. Full variable domain (remainder filled in from reference TRBV7-9 and TRBJ2-7): DTGVSQNPRHKITKRGQNVTFRCDPISEHNRLYWYRQTLGQGPEFLTYFQNEAQLEKSRLLSDRFSAERPKGSFSTLEIQRTEQGDSAMYLCASRQDGDRGDEQYFGPGTRLTVT.

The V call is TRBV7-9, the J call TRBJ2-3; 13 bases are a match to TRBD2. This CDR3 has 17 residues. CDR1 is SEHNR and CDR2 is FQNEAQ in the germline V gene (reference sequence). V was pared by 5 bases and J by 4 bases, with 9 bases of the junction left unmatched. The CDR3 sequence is CASSRLTSGGIADTQYF. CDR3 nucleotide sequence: TGTGCCAGCAGCCGCCTGACTAGCGGGGGGATAGCAGATACGCAGTATTTT.

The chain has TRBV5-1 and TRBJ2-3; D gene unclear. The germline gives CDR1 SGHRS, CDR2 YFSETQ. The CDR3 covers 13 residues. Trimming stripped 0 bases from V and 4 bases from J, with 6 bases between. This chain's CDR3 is CASSLAVADTQYF. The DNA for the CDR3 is TGCGCCAGCAGCTTGGCCGTCGCAGATACGCAGTATTTT.

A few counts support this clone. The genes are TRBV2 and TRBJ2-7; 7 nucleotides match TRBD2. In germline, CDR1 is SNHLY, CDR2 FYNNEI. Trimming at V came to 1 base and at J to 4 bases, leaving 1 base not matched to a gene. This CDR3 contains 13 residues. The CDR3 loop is CASSEERGYEQYV. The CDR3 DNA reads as TGTGCCAGCAGTGAAGAGCGGGGATACGAGCAGTACGTC.

The CDR3 here is CASSVAFTGAPQPQHF. CDR3 in DNA: TGTGCCAGCAGCGTAGCGTTCACAGGGGCGCCTCAGCCCCAGCATTTT. The chain combines TRBV9 with TRBJ1-5, with TRBD1 identical over 7 bases. Germline CDR1 and CDR2: SGDLS and YYNGEE. This CDR3 comprises 16 residues. With V trimmed by 0 bases and J by 6 bases, 9 bases remained unmatched.

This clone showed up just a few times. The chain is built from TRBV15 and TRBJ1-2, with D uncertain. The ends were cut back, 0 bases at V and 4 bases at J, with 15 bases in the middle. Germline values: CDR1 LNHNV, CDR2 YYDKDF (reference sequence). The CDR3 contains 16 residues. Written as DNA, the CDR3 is TGTGCCACCAGCAGAGATAGGTACGGGGAAGGCTATGGCTACACCTTC. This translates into CATSRDRYGEGYGYTF.

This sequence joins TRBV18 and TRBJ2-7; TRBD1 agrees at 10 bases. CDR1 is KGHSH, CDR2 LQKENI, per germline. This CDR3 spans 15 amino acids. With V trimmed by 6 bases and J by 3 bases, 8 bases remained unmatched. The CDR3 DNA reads TGTGCCAGCTCTCTAACGGGACAGGGGTACTACGAGCAGTACTTC. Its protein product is CASSLTGQGYYEQYF. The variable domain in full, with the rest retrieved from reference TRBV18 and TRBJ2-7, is NAGVMQNPRHLVRRRGQEARLRCSPMKGHSHVYWYRQLPEEGLKFMVYLQKENIIDESGMPKERFSAEFPKEGPSILRIQQVVRGDSAAYFCASSLTGQGYYEQYFGPGTRLTVT.

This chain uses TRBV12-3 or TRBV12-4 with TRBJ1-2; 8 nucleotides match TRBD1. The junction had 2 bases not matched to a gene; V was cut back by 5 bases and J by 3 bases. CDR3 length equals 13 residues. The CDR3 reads CASSKQGDYGYTF. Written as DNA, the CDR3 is TGTGCCAGCAGTAAACAGGGGGACTATGGCTACACCTTC.

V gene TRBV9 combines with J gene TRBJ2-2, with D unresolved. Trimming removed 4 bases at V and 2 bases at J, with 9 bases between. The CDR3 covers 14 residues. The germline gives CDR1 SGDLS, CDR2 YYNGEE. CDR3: CASSRMANTGELFF. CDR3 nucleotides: TGTGCCAGCAGCCGCATGGCCAACACCGGGGAGCTGTTTTTT. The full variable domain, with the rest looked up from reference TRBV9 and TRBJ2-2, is DSGVTQTPKHLITATGQRVTLRCSPRSGDLSVYWYQQSLDQGLQFLIQYYNGEERAKGNILERFSAQQFPDLHSELNLSSLELGDSALYFCASSRMANTGELFFGEGSRLTVL.

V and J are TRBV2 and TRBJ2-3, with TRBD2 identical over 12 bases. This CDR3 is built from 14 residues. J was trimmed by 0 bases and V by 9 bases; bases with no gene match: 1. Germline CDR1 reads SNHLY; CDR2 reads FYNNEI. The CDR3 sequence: CARLAGGSTDTQYF. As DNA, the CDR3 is TGTGCCAGGCTAGCGGGGGGGAGCACAGATACGCAGTATTTT.

CDR3 nucleotide sequence: TGCGCCAGCAGCTCAGGGGAGGGTGGAAACACCATATATTTT. Residues: CASSSGEGGNTIYF. This chain links TRBV5-1 with TRBJ1-3; D is perhaps TRBD1 (6 bases). Germline values: CDR1 SGHRS, CDR2 YFSETQ. V lost 3 bases, J lost 3 bases, and 10 bases lay in between. The CDR3 totals 14 residues.

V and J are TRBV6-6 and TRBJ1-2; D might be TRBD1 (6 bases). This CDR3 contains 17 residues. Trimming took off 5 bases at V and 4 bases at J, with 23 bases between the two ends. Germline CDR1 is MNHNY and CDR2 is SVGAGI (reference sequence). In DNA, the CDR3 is TGTGCCAGCAGTCAACAGGGTTTATCCGAAGTTAGCTATGGCTACACCTTC. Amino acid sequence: CASSQQGLSEVSYGYTF.

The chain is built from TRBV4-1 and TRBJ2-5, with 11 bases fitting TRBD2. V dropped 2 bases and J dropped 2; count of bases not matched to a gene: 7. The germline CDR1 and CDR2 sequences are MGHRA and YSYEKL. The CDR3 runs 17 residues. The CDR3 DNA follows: TGCGCCAGCAGCCAACTGGGACTAGCGGTAACGCAAGAGACCCAGTACTTC. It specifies CASSQLGLAVTQETQYF.

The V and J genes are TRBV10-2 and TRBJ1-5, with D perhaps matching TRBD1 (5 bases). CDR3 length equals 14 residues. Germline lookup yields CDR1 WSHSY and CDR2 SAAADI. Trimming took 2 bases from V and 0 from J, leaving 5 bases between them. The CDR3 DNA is TGCGCCAGCAGTGAGACAGGTAGCAATCAGCCCCAGCATTTT. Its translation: CASSETGSNQPQHF.

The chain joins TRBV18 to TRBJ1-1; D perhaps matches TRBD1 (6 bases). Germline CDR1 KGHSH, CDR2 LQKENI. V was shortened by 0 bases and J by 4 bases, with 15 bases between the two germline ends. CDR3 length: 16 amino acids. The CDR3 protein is CASSPPAGGWITEAFF. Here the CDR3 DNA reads TGTGCCAGCTCACCACCGGCGGGGGGCTGGATCACTGAAGCTTTCTTT.

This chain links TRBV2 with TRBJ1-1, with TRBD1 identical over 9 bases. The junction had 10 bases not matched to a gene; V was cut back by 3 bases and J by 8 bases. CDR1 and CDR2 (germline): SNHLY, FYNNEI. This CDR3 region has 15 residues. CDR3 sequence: CASSDEGTGRPEAFF. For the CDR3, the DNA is TGTGCCAGCAGTGATGAAGGGACAGGGCGACCCGAAGCTTTCTTT.

CDR3 amino acids: CASRRPRTGSTDTQYF. CDR3 DNA sequence: TGTGCCAGCAGGCGGCCCAGGACAGGAAGCACAGATACGCAGTATTTT. The chain couples TRBV27 to TRBJ2-3; 7 nucleotides line up with TRBD1. CDR1 is MNHEY and CDR2 is SMNVEV in the germline V gene (reference sequence). The CDR3 has 16 residues. Germline trimming cut 6 bases from V and 0 bases from J; bases unmatched to any gene: 9.

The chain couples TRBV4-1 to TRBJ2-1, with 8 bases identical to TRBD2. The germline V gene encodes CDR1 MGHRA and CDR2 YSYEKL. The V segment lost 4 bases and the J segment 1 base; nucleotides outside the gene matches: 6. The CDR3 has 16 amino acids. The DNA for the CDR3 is TGCGCCAGCAGCCTACGCCAGCGGGAGTCCTACAATGAGCAGTTCTTC. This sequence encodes CASSLRQRESYNEQFF.

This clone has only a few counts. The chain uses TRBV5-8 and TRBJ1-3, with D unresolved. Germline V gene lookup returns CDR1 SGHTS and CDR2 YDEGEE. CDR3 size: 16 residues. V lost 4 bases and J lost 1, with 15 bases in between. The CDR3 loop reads CASSLRLGRSGNTIYF. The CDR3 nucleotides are TGTGCCAGCAGCCTAAGACTGGGTCGATCTGGAAACACCATATATTTT.

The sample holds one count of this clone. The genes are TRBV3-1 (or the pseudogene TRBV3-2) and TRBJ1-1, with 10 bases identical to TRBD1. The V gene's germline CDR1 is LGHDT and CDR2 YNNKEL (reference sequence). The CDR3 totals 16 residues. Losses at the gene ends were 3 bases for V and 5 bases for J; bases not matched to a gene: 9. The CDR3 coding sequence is TGTGCCAGCAGCCACGACAGGGGGCGGCTTTTTACTGAAGCTTTCTTT. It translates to CASSHDRGRLFTEAFF.

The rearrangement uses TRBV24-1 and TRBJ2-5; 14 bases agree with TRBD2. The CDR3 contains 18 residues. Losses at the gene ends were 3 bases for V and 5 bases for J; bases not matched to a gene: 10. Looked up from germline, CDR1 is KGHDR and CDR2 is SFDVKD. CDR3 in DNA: TGTGCCACCAGTGATACCGGGACTAGCGGGGGCGGGGGTGAGACCCAGTACTTC. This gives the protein CATSDTGTSGGGGETQYF.